These 29 T cell receptor beta chains came from one sample sequenced in a study of shared clonotypes between healthy human individuals. Terminally differentiated effector memory CD45RA+ cells were excluded by CCR7 positive selection of CD45RO-negative cells. Profiled with immunoSEQ multiplex PCR; TCRdb holds only in-frame clones, not every one. This table holds more than 2 million clones, 90% to 95% found once. The source material was naive CD8+ T cells from PBMCs. The receptors derive from a man younger than 30 in good health. Some clones in this sample may be carry-over from other donors' samples.

The rearrangement uses TRBV2 and TRBJ2-3; tentatively, D is TRBD2 (5 bases). Germline loops: CDR1 SNHLY, CDR2 FYNNEI. This CDR3 has 15 amino acids. The germline V and J ends were trimmed by 4 bases and 4 bases, with 15 bases remaining between them. CDR3 DNA: TGTGCCAGCAGTGTTAGAGGGAGACTCGCAGATACGCAGTATTTT. This sequence encodes CASSVRGRLADTQYF.

This chain links TRBV11-2 with TRBJ2-7; possible D gene TRBD1, 6 bases. This CDR3 spans 16 amino acids. Germline loops: CDR1 SGHAT, CDR2 FQNNGV. Trimming took off 3 bases at V and 1 base at J, with 16 bases between the two ends. CDR3 protein: CASSFRRQELSYEQYF. CDR3 nucleotides: TGTGCCAGCAGCTTCCGCAGACAGGAACTTTCCTACGAGCAGTACTTC.

The V gene is TRBV7-2, the J gene TRBJ2-7; the D is unclear. The V gene lost 3 bases and the J gene lost 7 bases, with 16 bases spanning the gap. Germline-derived CDR1 and CDR2 are SGHTA and FQGNSA. This CDR3 has 14 residues. The CDR3 sequence is CASSFDLVGWEQYF. CDR3 DNA: TGTGCCAGCAGCTTCGATTTGGTGGGGTGGGAGCAGTACTTC.

Points on this clone: This same CDR3 is encoded by further DNA sequences in the sample. The rearrangement links TRBV11-2 to TRBJ2-7; 7 nucleotides line up with TRBD1. J was trimmed by 4 bases and V by 5 bases; bases with no gene match: 2. CDR1 and CDR2 (germline): SGHAT, FQNNGV. This CDR3 contains 12 residues. CDR3 sequence: CASSPTGYEQYF. The CDR3 DNA is TGTGCCAGCAGCCCGACAGGGTACGAGCAGTACTTC.

The rearrangement joins TRBV5-1 to TRBJ1-1; a weak D match, TRBD1 (5 bases). Germline V gives CDR1 SGHRS, CDR2 YFSETQ. The germline V and J ends were trimmed by 4 bases and 1 base, with 14 bases remaining between them. The CDR3 sequence is 15 residues long. Here the CDR3 reads CASSAVRATNTEAFF. The CDR3 DNA reads as TGCGCCAGCAGCGCCGTCAGGGCAACGAACACTGAAGCTTTCTTT.

The chain is built from TRBV7-8 and TRBJ2-3; D unclear. Germline V gene data show CDR1 as SGHVS and CDR2 as FQNEAQ. The length of the CDR3 is 13 residues. The V gene lost 5 bases and the J gene lost 11 bases, with 17 bases spanning the gap. The CDR3: CASSPNPRDRQYF. In DNA form, the CDR3 reads TGTGCCAGCAGCCCGAATCCTAGGGATCGGCAGTATTTT.

Notes on this clone: The sample has other DNA sequences that encode this CDR3 too. The rearrangement joins TRBV27 to TRBJ2-7, with D possibly matching TRBD1 (5 bases). Germline assignment: CDR1 MNHEY and CDR2 SMNVEV (reference sequence). With 3 bases removed from V and 2 bases from J, the gap between germline ends came to 8 bases. The length of the CDR3 is 13 residues. In DNA form, the CDR3 reads TGTGCCAGCAGTTTTGGCAGGGCCTACGAGCAGTACTTC. This gives the protein CASSFGRAYEQYF.

As for this clone: The same CDR3 arises from other DNA sequences in this sample as well. The chain uses TRBV20-1 and TRBJ2-7, with D tentatively TRBD2 (7 bases). V was pared by 3 bases and J by 5 bases, with 8 bases between. The CDR3 runs 11 residues. Germline values: CDR1 DFQATT, CDR2 SNEGSKA (reference sequence). The CDR3 spells CSARGGHEQYF. CDR3 bases: TGCAGTGCTAGGGGGGGGCACGAGCAGTACTTC.

This rearrangement joins TRBV27 to TRBJ2-1; D is unclear. Germline values: CDR1 MNHEY, CDR2 SMNVEV (reference sequence). The V end was cut by 3 bases, the J end by 0 bases, with 9 bases between. The CDR3 sequence is 15 residues long. In DNA form, the CDR3 reads TGTGCCAGCAGTTTTAACAGCCGCTCCTACAATGAGCAGTTCTTC. Translating it yields CASSFNSRSYNEQFF.

The chain uses TRBV5-1 and TRBJ1-4; 11 bases fit TRBD1. There are 19 residues in the CDR3. The V and J ends lost 4 bases and 0 bases, in that order; junction bases with no gene match: 11. Germline V gives CDR1 SGHRS, CDR2 YFSETQ. CDR3 amino acids: CASSGGQGEWSATNEKLFF. CDR3 bases: TGCGCCAGCAGCGGGGGACAGGGGGAATGGTCTGCAACTAATGAAAAACTGTTTTTT. The full variable domain, rest sourced from reference TRBV5-1 and TRBJ1-4, is KAGVTQTPRYLIKTRGQQVTLSCSPISGHRSVSWYQQTPGQGLQFLFEYFSETQRNKGNFPGRFSGRQFSNSRSEMNVSTLELGDSALYLCASSGGQGEWSATNEKLFFGSGTQLSVL.

This clone occurred once. The chain links TRBV6-5 to TRBJ2-5; D may be TRBD1 or TRBD2 (5 bases each). Germline V CDR1 and CDR2: MNHEY, SVGAGI. Trimming removed 2 bases at V and 5 bases at J, with 15 bases between. The CDR3 covers 15 residues. The CDR3 is CASSYQGTAWETQYF. In DNA form, the CDR3 reads TGTGCCAGCAGTTACCAAGGGACCGCTTGGGAGACCCAGTACTTC.

The chain uses TRBV27 and TRBJ2-5; possibly TRBD2 for D (6 bases). The V gene lost 5 bases and the J gene lost 4 bases, with 14 bases spanning the gap. Germline V gene lookup returns CDR1 MNHEY and CDR2 SMNVEV (reference sequence). The CDR3 length is 14 residues. CDR3 sequence reads: CASSPARGGETQYF. The CDR3 region has the DNA TGTGCCAGCAGTCCGGCGCGGGGTGGAGAGACCCAGTACTTC.

The rearrangement joins TRBV25-1 to TRBJ2-1, with 9 positions matching TRBD2. The CDR3 is made up of 16 amino acids. J lost 4 bases, V lost 5 bases, and 9 bases had no gene match. Germline V lookup: CDR1 MGHDK, CDR2 SYGVNS. In nucleotides, the CDR3 is TGTGCCAGCAGTTCGGGGAGGCGGGAGGGTTACAATGAGCAGTTCTTC. As protein: CASSSGRREGYNEQFF.

The chain recombines TRBV7-7 with TRBJ2-5; TRBD1 matches at 7 bases. Germline CDR1 is SSHAT and CDR2 is FNYEAQ (reference sequence). The CDR3 spans 14 residues. Germline trimming cut 2 bases from V and 5 bases from J; bases unmatched to any gene: 5. CDR3 sequence: CASSLRTGMETQYF. The CDR3 DNA follows: TGTGCCAGCAGCTTAAGGACAGGAATGGAGACCCAGTACTTC. The full variable domain, its missing parts supplied by reference TRBV7-7 and TRBJ2-5, is GAGVSQSPRYKVTKRGQDVTLRCDPISSHATLYWYQQALGQGPEFLTYFNYEAQPDKSGLPSDRFSAERPEGSISTLTIQRTEQRDSAMYRCASSLRTGMETQYFGPGTRLLVL.

The genes are TRBV2 and TRBJ1-2; tentatively, D is TRBD1 (6 bases). The V gene's germline CDR1 is SNHLY and CDR2 FYNNEI. This CDR3 has 12 amino acids. V dropped 5 bases and J dropped 7 bases, with 11 bases sitting between them. This chain's CDR3 is CASSPGTSGYTF. The CDR3 DNA sequence: TGTGCCAGCAGTCCCGGGACATCTGGCTACACCTTC.

The chain couples TRBV10-2 to TRBJ1-5; 7 nucleotides agree with TRBD1. With 6 bases clipped from V and 9 bases from J, the junction kept 14 bases outside the gene matches. Germline CDR1 is WSHSY and CDR2 is SAAADI. The CDR3 totals 15 residues. The CDR3 DNA sequence: TGCGCCAGCAGGGCCGGGACAGCCGCCGCCATGCCCCAGCATTTT. Translation gives CASRAGTAAAMPQHF.

The genes are TRBV15 and TRBJ1-2; a weak D match, TRBD1 (6 bases). The V gene's germline CDR1 is LNHNV and CDR2 YYDKDF (reference sequence). V was cut by 0 bases and J by 2 bases, with 16 bases left in between. This CDR3 contains 17 residues. In DNA form, the CDR3 reads TGTGCCACCAGCAGAGATATAACAGGGCCCACCAACTATGGCTACACCTTC. It is translated as CATSRDITGPTNYGYTF.

This rearrangement joins TRBV7-7 to TRBJ2-7, with a possible D match to TRBD1 (5 bases). V lost 5 bases to trimming and J lost 4 bases, with 12 bases between them. CDR3 size: 13 residues. Germline loops: CDR1 SSHAT, CDR2 FNYEAQ (reference sequence). CDR3 in amino acids: CASSPHKGYEQYF. The CDR3 DNA reads as TGTGCCAGCAGCCCGCATAAGGGGTACGAGCAGTACTTC. Looking up the rest from reference TRBV7-7 and TRBJ2-7 gives the full variable domain: GAGVSQSPRYKVTKRGQDVTLRCDPISSHATLYWYQQALGQGPEFLTYFNYEAQPDKSGLPSDRFSAERPEGSISTLTIQRTEQRDSAMYRCASSPHKGYEQYFGPGTRLTVT.

The J gene is TRBJ1-1, the V gene TRBV27, with 11 bases identical to TRBD1. The germline CDR1 and CDR2 sequences are MNHEY and SMNVEV (reference sequence). V shed 5 bases and J 4 bases; nucleotides not matched to a gene: 6. The CDR3 totals 15 residues. The CDR3 region is CASSDRDRGFTEAFF. The CDR3 coding sequence is TGTGCCAGCAGTGACCGGGACAGGGGGTTCACTGAAGCTTTCTTT.

This rearrangement joins TRBV12-2 to TRBJ1-2. TRBV12-2 is a pseudogene locus. The CDR3 length is 18 residues. CDR3 sequence reads: CASRLASKGFTGYYGYTF. In DNA, the CDR3 is TGTGCAAGTCGCTTAGCGTCGAAAGGGTTCACCGGCTACTATGGCTACACCTTC.

V usage is TRBV6-5 and J usage is TRBJ2-7, with D perhaps TRBD1 (5 bases). CDR3 length equals 15 residues. V lost 2 bases, J lost 5 bases, and 16 bases lay in between. Germline V lookup: CDR1 MNHEY, CDR2 SVGAGI. CDR3 in amino acids: CASSYRGKAFDEQYF. As DNA, the CDR3 is TGTGCCAGCAGTTACAGGGGAAAGGCTTTCGACGAGCAGTACTTC.

The chain employs TRBV30 and TRBJ2-1; no reliable D call. V was cut by 1 base and J by 7 bases, with 20 bases left in between. Looked up from germline, CDR1 is GTSNPN and CDR2 is SVGIG (reference sequence). This CDR3 spans 16 amino acids. The CDR3 loop reads CAWSGKWTLSWNEQFF. The DNA of the CDR3 is TGTGCCTGGAGTGGTAAGTGGACCCTGAGTTGGAATGAGCAGTTCTTC.

This clone was observed a handful of times. This sequence joins TRBV27 and TRBJ1-1; D unresolved. Germline CDR1 MNHEY, CDR2 SMNVEV (reference sequence). Trimming took off 5 bases at V and 2 bases at J, with 12 bases between the two ends. This CDR3 has 14 residues. The CDR3, as DNA: TGTGCCAGCAGTGTCGTGAGGGCCAACACTGAAGCTTTCTTT. This codes for CASSVVRANTEAFF.

The chain carries TRBV19 and TRBJ2-1; 7 bases line up with TRBD1. The CDR3 loop spans 20 amino acids. The V and J ends lost 4 bases and 6 bases, in that order; junction bases with no gene match: 24. In germline, CDR1 is LNHDA, CDR2 SQIVND (reference sequence). CDR3 sequence: CASSTPGQPYNEQPFNEQFF. The CDR3 DNA follows: TGTGCCAGTAGTACCCCGGGACAGCCTTACAATGAGCAGCCCTTCAATGAGCAGTTCTTC.

The chain has TRBV18 and TRBJ2-7; unclear D gene. The CDR3 extends over 15 amino acids. Per the germline V gene, CDR1 is KGHSH and CDR2 is LQKENI. The germline V and J ends were trimmed by 4 bases and 0 bases, with 13 bases remaining between them. In DNA, the CDR3 is TGTGCCAGCTCACGGACCGGTGAAAGCTCCTACGAGCAGTACTTC. It specifies CASSRTGESSYEQYF.

The rearrangement joins TRBV7-6 to TRBJ2-1, with 14 bases that match TRBD2. The CDR3 covers 16 residues. Germline assignment: CDR1 SGHVS and CDR2 FNYEAQ. V shed 6 bases and J 7 bases; nucleotides not matched to a gene: 8. CDR3: CASSPRTSGRRNEQFF. DNA of the CDR3: TGTGCCAGCAGTCCTAGGACTAGCGGGAGGCGTAATGAGCAGTTCTTC. The variable domain in full, completed from reference TRBV7-6 and TRBJ2-1, reads GAGVSQSPRYKVTKRGQDVALRCDPISGHVSLYWYRQALGQGPEFLTYFNYEAQQDKSGLPNDRFSAERPEGSISTLTIQRTEQRDSAMYRCASSPRTSGRRNEQFFGPGTRLTVL.

A single count supports this clone. V gene TRBV13 combines with J gene TRBJ2-2, with a possible D match to TRBD2 (6 bases). Germline V gene data show CDR1 as PRHDT and CDR2 as FYEKMQ (reference sequence). CDR3 length equals 17 residues. V lost 5 bases to trimming and J lost 6 bases, with 22 bases between them. In DNA form, the CDR3 reads TGTGCCAGCAGCCCGGGCGGGGCAGGGATAAGGGCCGGGGAGCTGTTTTTT. Protein product: CASSPGGAGIRAGELFF.

A note on this clone: Other nucleotide sequences from this sample produce the same CDR3. The gene calls are TRBV9 and TRBJ2-1; the D gene is possibly TRBD2 (6 bases). Deletions cut 4 bases from V and 1 base from J, with 12 bases between. The CDR3 length is 15 residues. Germline V gene data show CDR1 as SGDLS and CDR2 as YYNGEE. The CDR3 spells CASSPGGGSYNEQFF. The CDR3 DNA reads TGTGCCAGCAGCCCTGGGGGAGGATCCTACAATGAGCAGTTCTTC.

The gene calls are TRBV19 and TRBJ1-1, with D maybe TRBD1 (6 bases). The CDR3 contains 17 residues. V dropped 6 bases and J dropped 3 bases, with 23 bases sitting between them. Germline V gives CDR1 LNHDA, CDR2 SQIVND (reference sequence). The CDR3 loop reads CASRIEGGPSRDTEAFF. In nucleotides, the CDR3 is TGTGCCAGTAGGATTGAGGGGGGCCCATCAAGAGACACTGAAGCTTTCTTT. Full variable domain (missing parts from reference TRBV19 and TRBJ1-1): DGGITQSPKYLFRKEGQNVTLSCEQNLNHDAMYWYRQDPGQGLRLIYYSQIVNDFQKGDIAEGYSVSREKKESFPLTVTSAQKNPTAFYLCASRIEGGPSRDTEAFFGQGTRLTVV.